This T cell receptor (beta chain) derives from a study of blood T cell repertoires in COVID-19. The wider study: Acute and convalescent COVID-19 samples came from the United States, Italy and Spain. T cells, B-cell-depleted T cells, or PBMCs provided the cDNA or gDNA that served as material.

Original analysis: From reference gene primer amplification, estimates of nucleated cell counts were derived. The method was immunoSEQ multiplex PCR; TCRdb's version includes in-frame clones alone and lacks a portion of them. V and J calls and clone size are those listed in that table; D and trimming were worked out from the DNA. The repertoire holds a few hundred thousand clones, around nine tenths seen once, with more than 2.5% in the top ten. This clone has a handful of counts. The origin of this receptor is a man aged 55 to 70 with acute or convalescent COVID-19. The sample taken for sequencing was peripheral blood.

This chain's CDR3 is CASSQGWQGGETQYF. CDR3 in DNA: TGTGCCAGCAGCCAAGGGTGGCAGGGAGGAGAGACCCAGTACTTC. The chain links TRBV14 to TRBJ2-5; possibly TRBD2 for D (6 bases). Germline V lookup: CDR1 SGHDN, CDR2 FVKESK. Trimming took off 1 base at V and 4 bases at J, with 13 bases between the two ends. The CDR3 loop spans 15 amino acids.